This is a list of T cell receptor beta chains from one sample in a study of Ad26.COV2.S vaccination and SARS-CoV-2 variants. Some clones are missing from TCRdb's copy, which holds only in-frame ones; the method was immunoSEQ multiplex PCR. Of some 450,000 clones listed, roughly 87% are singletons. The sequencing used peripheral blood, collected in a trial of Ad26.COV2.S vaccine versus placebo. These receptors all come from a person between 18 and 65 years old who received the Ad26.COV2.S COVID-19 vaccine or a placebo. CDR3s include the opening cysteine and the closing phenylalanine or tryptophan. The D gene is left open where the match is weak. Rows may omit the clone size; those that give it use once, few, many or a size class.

TGTGCCAGCAGCAAGCAGGATGAGCAGTTCTTC	CASSKQDEQFF	.	TRBV11-3	TRBJ2-1	.
TGTGCCAGCAGCCTCCTAGTCCCGACAGGGGGTGGAGAGACCCAGTACTTC	CASSLLVPTGGGETQYF	TRBD1	TRBV7-6	TRBJ2-5	.
TGTGCCGCTTTAGCCCGGGCTAGCGGAGTAAGCACAGATACGCAGTATTTT	CAALARASGVSTDTQYF	TRBD2	TRBV10-3	TRBJ2-3	.
TGTGCCAGCAGCCTCCTGCTAGCGGGAGGAGTCGATGAGCAGTTCTTC	CASSLLLAGGVDEQFF	TRBD2	TRBV3-1/TRBV3-2	TRBJ2-1	.
TGTGCCACCAGTGGGCGGCAGGGGGATACGCAGTATTTT	CATSGRQGDTQYF	.	TRBV24-1	TRBJ2-3	.
TGTGCCAGCAGCAAAAGGGGACTAGCGGGAGAAGGGGCTAGCACAGATACGCAGTATTTT	CASSKRGLAGEGASTDTQYF	.	TRBV21-1	TRBJ2-3	.
TGTGCCAGCAGCCAGACAGGGGGCGGCTCCTATAATTCACCCCTCCACTTT	CASSQTGGGSYNSPLHF	TRBD1	TRBV7-2	TRBJ1-6	.
TGCGCCAGCAGCTTGGAGGTAGGGGGCACTCAGCCCCAGCATTTT	CASSLEVGGTQPQHF	TRBD1	TRBV5-1	TRBJ1-5	.
TGCAGCGTAGTCGGCTCCTACAATGAGCAGTTCTTC	CSVVGSYNEQFF	.	TRBV29-1	TRBJ2-1	.
TGTGCCAGCACCGGGACAGGGGCCAACGTCCTGACTTTC	CASTGTGANVLTF	.	TRBV2	TRBJ2-6	.
TGTGCCAGCAGCGGTACAGGATACTCTGGAAACACCATATATTTT	CASSGTGYSGNTIYF	.	TRBV9	TRBJ1-3	few
TGTGCCAGCAGTTTATCGAGGGCTAGCGGCTCCTACGAGCAGTACTTC	CASSLSRASGSYEQYF	TRBD2	TRBV27	TRBJ2-7	.
TGTGCCAGCAGCGTTAGCAGGGATTTCCCCACAGATACGCAGTATTTT	CASSVSRDFPTDTQYF	.	TRBV9	TRBJ2-3	.
TGCAGCGTTTCCCCGGGGACAGGGGTCGGGCCCCAGCATTTT	CSVSPGTGVGPQHF	TRBD1	TRBV29-1	TRBJ1-5	.
TGTGCCTGGAGTGCTCAGGAGATCTATAATTCACCCCTCCACTTT	CAWSAQEIYNSPLHF	.	TRBV30	TRBJ1-6	.
TGTGCCAGCAGTTTAGCACCCTACAATGAGCAGTTCTTC	CASSLAPYNEQFF	.	TRBV12-3/TRBV12-4	TRBJ2-1	.
TGTGCCAGCAGCCAAGATGCTGTGCAGTACTTC	CASSQDAVQYF	.	TRBV4-2	TRBJ2-7	.
TGCAGTGCTCGTCGGGGCGGGGAGCTGTTTTTT	CSARRGGELFF	.	TRBV20-1	TRBJ2-2	.
TGTGCCAGCAAAGGGACAGCTAACTATGGCTACACCTTC	CASKGTANYGYTF	TRBD1	TRBV28	TRBJ1-2	.
TGCAGCGTTGTGGGCGGCCTTATCCAAGAGACCCAGTACTTC	CSVVGGLIQETQYF	.	TRBV29-1	TRBJ2-5	once
TGTGCCAGCAGGCCACAGGGTACGGGTCAGCCCCAGCATTTT	CASRPQGTGQPQHF	.	TRBV7-8	TRBJ1-5	.
TGCGCCAGCAGCCAACGGGGGTCCGGGGCGACCTACGAGCAGTACTTC	CASSQRGSGATYEQYF	.	TRBV4-1	TRBJ2-7	.
TGTGCCAGCAGTTTATATGGGGTTCGTCAGCCCCAGCATTTT	CASSLYGVRQPQHF	.	TRBV27	TRBJ1-5	few
TGTGCCAGCAGTGTAGGGGGCAATCAGCCCCAGCATTTT	CASSVGGNQPQHF	.	TRBV28	TRBJ1-5	.
TGTGCCAGTAGTGGTGGACTAGCGGGAGGGCAGGACTCCTACGAGCAGTACTTC	CASSGGLAGGQDSYEQYF	TRBD2	TRBV19	TRBJ2-7	.
TGCGCCAGCAGCCAAGGACAGGGGGGGAACACTGAAGCTTTCTTT	CASSQGQGGNTEAFF	TRBD1	TRBV4-1	TRBJ1-1	.
TGCAGTGCTAGTTTTTCACCCCTCCACTTT	CSASFSPLHF	.	TRBV20-1	TRBJ1-6	.
TGTGCCAGCAGTCTGAGCGGGAGTCTCGCAGATACGCAGTATTTT	CASSLSGSLADTQYF	TRBD2	TRBV28	TRBJ2-3	.
TGTGCCAGCCAAACCGGGACCTCTATCGGCGAGCAGTACTTC	CASQTGTSIGEQYF	.	TRBV6-5	TRBJ2-7	.
TGTGCCAGCAGCCCATCCCTCGCCCCCGGTGAGCAGTTCTTC	CASSPSLAPGEQFF	.	TRBV7-2	TRBJ2-1	.
TGTGCCAGCAGTTTATCTCCCGACAGTTACGAGCAGTACTTC	CASSLSPDSYEQYF	.	TRBV27	TRBJ2-7	.
TGTGCCAGCTCACCCCGGGGGGACCAAGAGACCCAGTACTTC	CASSPRGDQETQYF	TRBD2	TRBV18	TRBJ2-5	.
TGTGCCAGTAGTATGTTGGGCGGAAGCTCCTACGAGCAGTACTTC	CASSMLGGSSYEQYF	.	TRBV19	TRBJ2-7	.
TGTGCCAGCAGCTTAATACTGAACACCGGGGAGCTGTTTTTT	CASSLILNTGELFF	.	TRBV11-2	TRBJ2-2	.
TGTGCCAGCAGTTCCCTACTCAATCAGCCCCAGCATTTT	CASSSLLNQPQHF	.	TRBV27	TRBJ1-5	.
TGCGCCAGCAGTCAATCATCGGACAACCCCCACACAGATACGCAGTATTTT	CASSQSSDNPHTDTQYF	.	TRBV23-1	TRBJ2-3	.
TGCGCCAGCAGCTTGGAGGGGGGAGCAACAGATACGCAGTATTTT	CASSLEGGATDTQYF	.	TRBV5-1	TRBJ2-3	.
TGTGCCAGCAGGTTGGGGGGAGGGCCCCACAATGAGCAGTTCTTC	CASRLGGGPHNEQFF	TRBD2	TRBV28	TRBJ2-1	once
TGTGCCGCACTAGGAGGGGATACGCAGTATTTT	CAALGGDTQYF	.	TRBV10-3	TRBJ2-3	.
TGTGCCAGCAGCTTAGACAGGGCCCTGATATACTCTGGAAACACCATATATTTT	CASSLDRALIYSGNTIYF	.	TRBV7-2	TRBJ1-3	.
TGTGCCAGCAGCTCCCCCCCTAGGTTGCGGACCGGGGAGCTGTTTTTT	CASSSPPRLRTGELFF	.	TRBV11-3	TRBJ2-2	once
TGTGCCAGCAGTTACTCGGTAGCTAAAGGACAAGAGACCCAGTACTTC	CASSYSVAKGQETQYF	.	TRBV6-2/TRBV6-3	TRBJ2-5	.
TGTGCCAGCAGCTTAGGATGGCAGGGAGTTCAGCCCCAGCATTTT	CASSLGWQGVQPQHF	.	TRBV5-8	TRBJ1-5	.
TGTGCCAGCAGCTCCAGACAGGGGAGTGGGGCCAACGTCCTGACTTTC	CASSSRQGSGANVLTF	TRBD1	TRBV7-6	TRBJ2-6	.
TGTGCCAGCAGTTTAGGAGGGGTTGAGGAGCTGTTTTTT	CASSLGGVEELFF	.	TRBV28	TRBJ2-2	.
TGTGCCAGCAGAAGTCCCCGCACCTACGAGCAGTACTTC	CASRSPRTYEQYF	.	TRBV28	TRBJ2-7	.
TGTGCCAGCAGCTCCTCCGGGACATTCCTCTCTGGAAACACCATATATTTT	CASSSSGTFLSGNTIYF	.	TRBV5-4	TRBJ1-3	.
TGTGCCAGCAGTTCGACAGGGGAAGGCTACACCTTC	CASSSTGEGYTF	TRBD1	TRBV6-2/TRBV6-3	TRBJ1-2	.
TGTGCCAGCAGCTTGCTGCAGGGGGACGGCTACACCTTC	CASSLLQGDGYTF	TRBD1	TRBV7-2	TRBJ1-2	.
TGTGCCAGCGGGACAGGGGCTTTTGAGCAGTACTTC	CASGTGAFEQYF	TRBD1	TRBV27	TRBJ2-7	.
TGTGCCAGCAGGCAAACCTACGAGCAGTACTTC	CASRQTYEQYF	.	TRBV2	TRBJ2-7	.
TGTGCCAGCCTTCGTACAGATACGCAGTATTTT	CASLRTDTQYF	.	TRBV28	TRBJ2-3	.
TGTGCCAGCAGCCCCCAGGGGGGGGCGTCAGATACGCAGTATTTT	CASSPQGGASDTQYF	.	TRBV7-9	TRBJ2-3	.
TGTGCCAGTAGTTCGACTAGCGGGAGTGAGCAGTTCTTC	CASSSTSGSEQFF	TRBD2	TRBV19	TRBJ2-1	once
TGTGCCAGCAGCCAAGTGGGAACGACTGCTACTCACTACAATGAGCAGTTCTTC	CASSQVGTTATHYNEQFF	.	TRBV3-1/TRBV3-2	TRBJ2-1	once
TGTGCCAGCAGTTTAAGCAGAACACAAAACATTCAGTACTTC	CASSLSRTQNIQYF	.	TRBV28	TRBJ2-4	.